The clone carrying this T cell receptor beta chain was counted only a few times. TCRdb analysed the 5' RACE reads with MiXCR anew, one entry per CDR3 protein. The data contain more than 100,000 distinct CDR3 sequences, 15% to 20% of them seen just once; the ten biggest clones take up 5.2%. This CDR3 region has 13 residues. Germline V gene data show CDR1 as MNHNY and CDR2 as SVGAGI (reference sequence). The V gene lost 6 bases and the J gene lost 6 bases, with 14 bases spanning the gap. The data derive from a study of T-cell memory formation after mild COVID-19. The receptor was isolated from a man aged 18 to 35 who had mild COVID-19 (a few samples of this study predate the infection). Cell type and time point are not known. The gene calls are TRBV6-6 and TRBJ1-2; perhaps TRBD1 as D (6 bases). Source material: PBMCs or a T cell subset sorted from them (not recorded which). The CDR3 nucleotides are TGTGCCAGCAGAGGGAGGGGGGGAAATGGCTACACCTTC. This codes for CASRGRGGNGYTF.